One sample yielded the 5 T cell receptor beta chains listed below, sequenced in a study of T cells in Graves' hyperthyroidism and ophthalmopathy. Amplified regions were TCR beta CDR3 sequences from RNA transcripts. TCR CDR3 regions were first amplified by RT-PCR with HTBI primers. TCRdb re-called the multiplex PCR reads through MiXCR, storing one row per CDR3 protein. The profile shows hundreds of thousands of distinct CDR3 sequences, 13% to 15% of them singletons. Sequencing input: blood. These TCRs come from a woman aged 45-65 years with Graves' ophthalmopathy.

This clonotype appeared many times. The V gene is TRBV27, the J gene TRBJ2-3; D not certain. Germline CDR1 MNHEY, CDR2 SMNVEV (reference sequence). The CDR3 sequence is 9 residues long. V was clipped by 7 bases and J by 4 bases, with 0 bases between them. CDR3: CASTDTQYF. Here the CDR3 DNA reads TGTGCCAGCACAGATACGCAGTATTTT.

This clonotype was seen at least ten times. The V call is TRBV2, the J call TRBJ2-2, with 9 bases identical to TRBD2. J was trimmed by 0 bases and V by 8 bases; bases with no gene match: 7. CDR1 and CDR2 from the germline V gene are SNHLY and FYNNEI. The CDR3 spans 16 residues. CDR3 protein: CASGTSRSTNTGELFF. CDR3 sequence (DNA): TGTGCCAGCGGGACTAGCCGTTCTACGAACACCGGGGAGCTGTTTTTT. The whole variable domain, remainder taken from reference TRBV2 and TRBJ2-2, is EPEVTQTPSHQVTQMGQEVILRCVPISNHLYFYWYRQILGQKVEFLVSFYNNEISEKSEIFDDQFSVERPDGSNFTLKIRSTKLEDSAMYFCASGTSRSTNTGELFFGEGSRLTVL.

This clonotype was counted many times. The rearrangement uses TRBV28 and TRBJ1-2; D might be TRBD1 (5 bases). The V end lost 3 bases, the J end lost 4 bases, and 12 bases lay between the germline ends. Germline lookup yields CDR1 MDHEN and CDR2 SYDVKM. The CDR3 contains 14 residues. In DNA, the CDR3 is TGTGCCAGCAGTTTGCAATCAGGGCCCTATGGCTACACCTTC. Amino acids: CASSLQSGPYGYTF.

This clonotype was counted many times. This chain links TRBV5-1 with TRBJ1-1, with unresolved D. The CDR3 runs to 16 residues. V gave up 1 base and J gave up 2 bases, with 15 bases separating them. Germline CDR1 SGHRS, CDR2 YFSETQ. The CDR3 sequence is CASSLSARLTNTEAFF. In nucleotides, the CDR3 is TGCGCCAGCAGCTTGTCTGCGCGGCTCACCAACACTGAAGCTTTCTTT.

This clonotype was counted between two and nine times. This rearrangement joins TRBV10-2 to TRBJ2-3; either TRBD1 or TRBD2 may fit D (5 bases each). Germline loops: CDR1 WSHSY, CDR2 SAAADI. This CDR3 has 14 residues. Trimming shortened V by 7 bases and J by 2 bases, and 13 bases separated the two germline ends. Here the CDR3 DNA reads TGCGCCAGCACTCCGGTGGGGACCACAGATACGCAGTATTTT. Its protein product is CASTPVGTTDTQYF.